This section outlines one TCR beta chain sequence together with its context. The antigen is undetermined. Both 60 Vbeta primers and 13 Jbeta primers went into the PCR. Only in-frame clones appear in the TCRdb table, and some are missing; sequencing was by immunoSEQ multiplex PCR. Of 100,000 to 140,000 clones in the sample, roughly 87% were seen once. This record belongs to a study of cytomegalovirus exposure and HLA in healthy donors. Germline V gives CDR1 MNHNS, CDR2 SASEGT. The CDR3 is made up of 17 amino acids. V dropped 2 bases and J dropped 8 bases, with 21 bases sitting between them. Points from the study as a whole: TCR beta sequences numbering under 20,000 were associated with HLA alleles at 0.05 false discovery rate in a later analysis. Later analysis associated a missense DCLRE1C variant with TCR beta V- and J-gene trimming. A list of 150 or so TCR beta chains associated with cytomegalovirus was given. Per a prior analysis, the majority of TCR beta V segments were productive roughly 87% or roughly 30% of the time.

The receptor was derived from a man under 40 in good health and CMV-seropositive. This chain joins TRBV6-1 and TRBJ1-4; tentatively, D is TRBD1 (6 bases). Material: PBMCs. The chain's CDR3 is CASSELRLQGLREKLFF. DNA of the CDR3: TGTGCCAGCAGTGAACTCCGACTACAGGGTTTAAGAGAAAAACTGTTTTTT.